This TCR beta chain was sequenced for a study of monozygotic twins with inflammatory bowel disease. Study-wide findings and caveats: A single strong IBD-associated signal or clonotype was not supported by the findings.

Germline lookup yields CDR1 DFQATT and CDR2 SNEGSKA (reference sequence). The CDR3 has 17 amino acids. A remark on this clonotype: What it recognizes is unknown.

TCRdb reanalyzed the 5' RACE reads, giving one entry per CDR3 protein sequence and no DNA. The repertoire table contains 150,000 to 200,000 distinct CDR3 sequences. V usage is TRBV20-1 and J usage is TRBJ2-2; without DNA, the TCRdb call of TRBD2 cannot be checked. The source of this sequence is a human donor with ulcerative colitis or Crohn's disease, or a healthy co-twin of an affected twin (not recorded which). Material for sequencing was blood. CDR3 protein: CSANGLAGGSNTGELFF.